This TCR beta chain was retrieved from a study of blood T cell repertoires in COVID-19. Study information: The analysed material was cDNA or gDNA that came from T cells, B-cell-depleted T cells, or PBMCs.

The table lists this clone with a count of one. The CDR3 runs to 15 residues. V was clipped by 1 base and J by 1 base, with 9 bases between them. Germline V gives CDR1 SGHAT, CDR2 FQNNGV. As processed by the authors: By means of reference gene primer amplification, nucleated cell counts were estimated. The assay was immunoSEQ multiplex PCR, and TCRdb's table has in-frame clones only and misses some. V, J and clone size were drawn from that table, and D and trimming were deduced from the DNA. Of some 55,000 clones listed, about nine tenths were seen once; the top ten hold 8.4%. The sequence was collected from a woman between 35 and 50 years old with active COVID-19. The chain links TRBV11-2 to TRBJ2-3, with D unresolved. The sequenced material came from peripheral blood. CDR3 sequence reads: CASSLGVLGTDTQYF. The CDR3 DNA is TGTGCCAGCAGCTTAGGTGTTTTAGGCACAGATACGCAGTATTTT.